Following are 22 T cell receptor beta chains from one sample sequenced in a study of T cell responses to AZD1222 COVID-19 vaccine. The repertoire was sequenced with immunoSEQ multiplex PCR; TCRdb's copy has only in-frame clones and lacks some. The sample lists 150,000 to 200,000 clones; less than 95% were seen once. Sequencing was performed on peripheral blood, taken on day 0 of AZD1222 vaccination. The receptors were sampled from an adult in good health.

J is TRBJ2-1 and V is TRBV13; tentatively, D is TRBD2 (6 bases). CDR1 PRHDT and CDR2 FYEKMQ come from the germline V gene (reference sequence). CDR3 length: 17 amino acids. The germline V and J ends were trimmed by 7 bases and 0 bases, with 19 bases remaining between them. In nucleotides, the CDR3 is TGTGCCAGCAACTACGGGAGCCCTAGGAGCTCCTACAATGAGCAGTTCTTC. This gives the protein CASNYGSPRSSYNEQFF. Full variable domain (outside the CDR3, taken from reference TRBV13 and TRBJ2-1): AAGVIQSPRHLIKEKRETATLKCYPIPRHDTVYWYQQGPGQDPQFLISFYEKMQSDKGSIPDRFSAQQFSDYHSELNMSSLELGDSALYFCASNYGSPRSSYNEQFFGPGTRLTVL.

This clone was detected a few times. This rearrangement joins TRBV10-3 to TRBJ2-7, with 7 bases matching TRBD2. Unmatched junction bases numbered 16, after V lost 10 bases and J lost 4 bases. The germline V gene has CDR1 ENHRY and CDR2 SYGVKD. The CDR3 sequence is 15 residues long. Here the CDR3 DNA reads TGTGCCACCCTCCAACTAGCGTCCCCCCCATACGAGCAGTACTTC. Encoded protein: CATLQLASPPYEQYF.

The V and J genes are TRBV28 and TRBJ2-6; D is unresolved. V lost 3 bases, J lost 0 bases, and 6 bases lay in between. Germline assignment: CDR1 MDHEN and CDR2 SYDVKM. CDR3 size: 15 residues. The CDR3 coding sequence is TGTGCCAGCAGTTTTCGGGTCTCTGGGGCCAACGTCCTGACTTTC. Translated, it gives CASSFRVSGANVLTF.

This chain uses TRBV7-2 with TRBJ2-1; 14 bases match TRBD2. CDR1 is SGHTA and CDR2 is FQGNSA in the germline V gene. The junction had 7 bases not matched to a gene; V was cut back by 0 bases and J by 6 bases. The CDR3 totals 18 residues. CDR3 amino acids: CASSLAPGTSGRGNEQFF. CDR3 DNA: TGTGCCAGCAGCTTAGCTCCAGGGACTAGCGGGAGAGGCAATGAGCAGTTCTTC.

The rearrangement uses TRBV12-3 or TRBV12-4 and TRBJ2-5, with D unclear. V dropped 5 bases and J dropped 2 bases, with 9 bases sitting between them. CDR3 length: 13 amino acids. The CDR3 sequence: CASSQQRQETQYF. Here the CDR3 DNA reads TGTGCCAGCAGTCAGCAGAGACAAGAGACCCAGTACTTC.

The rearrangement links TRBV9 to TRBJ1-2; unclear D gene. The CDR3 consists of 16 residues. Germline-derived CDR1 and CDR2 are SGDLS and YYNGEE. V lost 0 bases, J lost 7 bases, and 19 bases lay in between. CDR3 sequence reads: CASSVASGLGSGGYTF. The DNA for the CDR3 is TGTGCCAGCAGCGTAGCTAGCGGGCTCGGATCGGGTGGCTACACCTTC.

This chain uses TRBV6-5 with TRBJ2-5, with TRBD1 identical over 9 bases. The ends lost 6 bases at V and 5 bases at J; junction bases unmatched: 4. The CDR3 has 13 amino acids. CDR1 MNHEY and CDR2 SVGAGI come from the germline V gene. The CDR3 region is CASRQGARETQYF. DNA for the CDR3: TGTGCCAGCAGACAGGGGGCTAGGGAGACCCAGTACTTC.

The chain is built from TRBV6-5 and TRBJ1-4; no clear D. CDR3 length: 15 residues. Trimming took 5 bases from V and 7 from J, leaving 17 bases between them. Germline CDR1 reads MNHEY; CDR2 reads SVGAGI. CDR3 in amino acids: CASSSAPGLFEKLFF. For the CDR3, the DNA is TGTGCCAGCAGTAGCGCACCGGGGTTATTTGAAAAACTGTTTTTT.

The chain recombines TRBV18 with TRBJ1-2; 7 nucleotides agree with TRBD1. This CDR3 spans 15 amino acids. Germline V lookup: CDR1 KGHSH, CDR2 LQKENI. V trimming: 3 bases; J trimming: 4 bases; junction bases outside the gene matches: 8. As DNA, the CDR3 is TGTGCCAGCTCACCGGGACAGCCCCATACCTATGGCTACACCTTC. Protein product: CASSPGQPHTYGYTF.

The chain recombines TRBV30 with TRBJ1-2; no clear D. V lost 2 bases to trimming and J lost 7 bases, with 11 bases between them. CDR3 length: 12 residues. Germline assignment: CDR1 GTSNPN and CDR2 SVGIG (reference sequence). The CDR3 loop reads CAWSSASRGYTF. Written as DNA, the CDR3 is TGTGCCTGGAGTTCCGCATCCCGTGGCTACACCTTC.

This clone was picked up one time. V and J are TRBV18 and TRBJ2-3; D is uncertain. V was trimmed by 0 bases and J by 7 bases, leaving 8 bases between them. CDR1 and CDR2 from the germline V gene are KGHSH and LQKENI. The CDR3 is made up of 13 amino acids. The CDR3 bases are TGTGCCAGCTCACCACCCCGCGAGTATACGCAGTATTTT. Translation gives CASSPPREYTQYF.

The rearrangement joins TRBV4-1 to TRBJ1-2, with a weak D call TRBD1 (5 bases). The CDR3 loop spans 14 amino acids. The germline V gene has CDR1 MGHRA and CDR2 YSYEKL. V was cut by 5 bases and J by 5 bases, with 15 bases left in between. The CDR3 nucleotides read TGCGCCAGCAGCGTCCCGCAGGGCTTATATGGCTACACCTTC. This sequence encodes CASSVPQGLYGYTF.

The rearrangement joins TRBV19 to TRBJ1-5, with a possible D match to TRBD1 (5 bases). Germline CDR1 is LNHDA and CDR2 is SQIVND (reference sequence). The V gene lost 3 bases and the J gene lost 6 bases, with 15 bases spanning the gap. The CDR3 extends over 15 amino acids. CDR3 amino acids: CASSINRGVGQPQHF. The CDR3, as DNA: TGTGCCAGTAGTATCAACAGAGGGGTTGGTCAGCCCCAGCATTTT.

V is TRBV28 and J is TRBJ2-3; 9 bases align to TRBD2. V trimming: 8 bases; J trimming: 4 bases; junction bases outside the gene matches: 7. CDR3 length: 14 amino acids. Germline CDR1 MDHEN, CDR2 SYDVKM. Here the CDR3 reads CASLGLAGADTQYF. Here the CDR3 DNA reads TGTGCCAGCCTGGGACTAGCAGGCGCAGATACGCAGTATTTT. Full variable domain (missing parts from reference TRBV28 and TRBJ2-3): DVKVTQSSRYLVKRTGEKVFLECVQDMDHENMFWYRQDPGLGLRLIYFSYDVKMKEKGDIPEGYSVSREKKERFSLILESASTNQTSMYLCASLGLAGADTQYFGPGTRLTVL.

The DNA for the CDR3 is TGTGCCAGCAGCTTACGCACATCTAGCTCTGGAAACACCATATATTTT. Its protein is CASSLRTSSSGNTIYF. The chain employs TRBV11-3 and TRBJ1-3; D is uncertain. CDR1 is SGHNT, CDR2 YENEEA, per germline. This CDR3 is built from 16 residues. V was trimmed by 2 bases and J by 0 bases, leaving 11 bases between them.

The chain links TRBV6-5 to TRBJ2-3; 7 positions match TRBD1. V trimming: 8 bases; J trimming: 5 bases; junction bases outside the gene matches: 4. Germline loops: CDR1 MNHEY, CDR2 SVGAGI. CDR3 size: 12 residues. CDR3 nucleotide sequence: TGTGCCAGCGGCCGGGACAGAGATACGCAGTATTTT. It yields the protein CASGRDRDTQYF.

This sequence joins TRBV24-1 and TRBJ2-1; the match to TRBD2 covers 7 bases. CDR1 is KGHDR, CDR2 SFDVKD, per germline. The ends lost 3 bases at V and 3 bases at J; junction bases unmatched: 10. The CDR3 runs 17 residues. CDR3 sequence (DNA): TGTGCCACCAGTGATCCCAATTCGGGACTAATCTACAATGAGCAGTTCTTC. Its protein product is CATSDPNSGLIYNEQFF.

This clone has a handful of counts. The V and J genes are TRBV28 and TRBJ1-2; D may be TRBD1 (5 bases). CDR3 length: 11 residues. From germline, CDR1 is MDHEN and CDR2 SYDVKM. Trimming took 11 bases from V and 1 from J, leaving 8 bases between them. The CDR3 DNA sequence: TGTGCCGCTAGGGGTAACTATGGCTACACCTTC. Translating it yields CAARGNYGYTF.

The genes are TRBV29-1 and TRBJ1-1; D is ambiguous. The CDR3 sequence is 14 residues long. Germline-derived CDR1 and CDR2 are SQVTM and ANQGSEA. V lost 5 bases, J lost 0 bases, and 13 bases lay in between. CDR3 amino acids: CSVRPILLNTEAFF. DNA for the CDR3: TGCAGCGTTCGTCCCATCCTTCTGAACACTGAAGCTTTCTTT.

The CDR3 sequence: CASSVGGNWGRDTEAFF. In DNA form, the CDR3 reads TGTGCCAGCAGCGTAGGTGGGAATTGGGGGAGGGACACTGAAGCTTTCTTT. The chain recombines TRBV9 with TRBJ1-1; TRBD1 might be the D (5 bases). The length of the CDR3 is 17 residues. Germline V gene lookup returns CDR1 SGDLS and CDR2 YYNGEE. Trimming shortened V by 0 bases and J by 3 bases, and 18 bases separated the two germline ends.

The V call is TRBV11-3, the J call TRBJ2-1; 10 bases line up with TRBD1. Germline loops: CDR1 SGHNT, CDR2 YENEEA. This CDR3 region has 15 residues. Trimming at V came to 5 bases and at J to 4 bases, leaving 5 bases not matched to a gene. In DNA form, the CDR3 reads TGTGCCAGCAGCCCAGGGACAGGGGCTTACAATGAGCAGTTCTTC. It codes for CASSPGTGAYNEQFF. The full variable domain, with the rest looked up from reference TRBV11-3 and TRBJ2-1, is EAGVVQSPRYKIIEKKQPVAFWCNPISGHNTLYWYLQNLGQGPELLIRYENEEAVDDSQLPKDRFSAERLKGVDSTLKIQPAELGDSAVYLCASSPGTGAYNEQFFGPGTRLTVL.

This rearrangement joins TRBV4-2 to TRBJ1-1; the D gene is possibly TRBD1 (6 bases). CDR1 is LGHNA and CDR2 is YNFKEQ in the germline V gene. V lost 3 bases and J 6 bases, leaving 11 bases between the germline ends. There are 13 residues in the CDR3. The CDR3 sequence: CASSHRGAAEAFF. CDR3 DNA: TGTGCCAGCAGCCATCGGGGGGCGGCTGAAGCTTTCTTT.